Reported below is one T cell receptor beta chain. Sequenced by immunoSEQ multiplex PCR; TCRdb stores in-frame clones only, minus some. The repertoire includes hundreds of thousands of clones, roughly 91% of them detected once, and 3.4% sits in the top ten. Between the trimmed V and J ends, which lost 4 bases and 1 base, there was a span of 16 bases. The germline V gene has CDR1 MGHRA and CDR2 YSYEKL. This CDR3 region has 17 residues. The data were obtained in a study of Ad26.COV2.S vaccination and SARS-CoV-2 variants. Documented treatment: some 20 received Ad26.COV2.S at low or high dose, single or two shots; five or six received placebo; per-sample allocation not given. The samples were gathered on day 63 after the first injection of vaccine or placebo.

The chain has TRBV4-1 and TRBJ2-2; D possibly corresponds to TRBD1 (6 bases). The receptor comes from a person between 18 and 59 years old who received the Ad26.COV2.S COVID-19 vaccine or a placebo. This specimen was peripheral blood, taken in a trial of Ad26.COV2.S vaccine versus placebo. The CDR3 sequence: CASSPTGFPLNTGELFF. The CDR3 DNA follows: TGCGCCAGCAGCCCTACAGGGTTCCCCCTGAACACCGGGGAGCTGTTTTTT.